This paragraph reports one TCR beta chain. This clone's antigen is unknown. There are no base qualities to consult, and no much larger clone falls within one base. The label giving this sample's time point can be read as: baseline before first vaccination. Samples from vaccinated people were obtained from the UK trials COV001 and COV002, which included a single-blind randomized controlled phase 2/3 trial of AZD1222 (ChAdOx1 nCoV-19) in healthy adults. Trial participant PBMC samples were collected at day 0 and day 28 after the second dose for TCRbeta chain sequencing. The data were obtained in a study of T cell responses to AZD1222 COVID-19 vaccine (dated by TCRdb to about 2021). With respect to the entire study: AZD1222 recipients given second doses at about 4 weeks or at about 12 weeks were pooled, since spike-specific TCR depth and breadth were not found to differ between the two schedules. TCR sequencing covered over 230 trial participants: 200 to 220 given two doses of AZD1222 and 26 given two doses of MenACWY control vaccine. Enrollment into the trials was organized by age into subgroups of 18-55, 56-69 and 70-plus years, and those subgroups contained 148, 28 and 57 TCR-sequenced participants, respectively. Overall study results and their limits: In the small 56-69-year group, the increase in depth fell short of significance, most likely because of low power. Reportedly, close to half of the unique spike-specific TCRs recognized epitopes lying outside the regions that are mutated in the B.1.351 and B.1.1.7 variants. Only five to seven AZD1222 recipients were SARS-CoV-2 seropositive at baseline, limiting conclusions about previously exposed vaccinees. Most participants were white British and females outnumbered males, and the authors suggested that clonal diversity may have been underestimated. After two AZD1222 doses, spike-specific TCR breadth and depth were significantly higher than at day 0 and than in MenACWY recipients. Because no samples from the day 14 peak response were available, repertoires could be characterized only after the peak T cell response. The whole spike protein was spanned by vaccine-associated CD4 TCRs, and dominant responses were seen in regions 160-218 and 743-854.

The CDR3 regions of human TCRbeta chains were subjected to immunosequencing. Processing in the source paper ran as follows. TCRs in the repertoires were matched against a reference library of SARS-CoV-2-specific TCRs that had been generated with the MIRA antigen-specificity platform. Breadth was defined as the fraction of unique TCRs that were SARS-CoV-2-associated. Depth was defined as the fraction of total T cells that were SARS-CoV-2-associated. Each spike-specific TCR was assigned to its reactive spike region and to a CD4 or CD8 class using the MIRA data. Log10-transformed breadth and depth values were compared by one-way ANOVA with Sidak's multiple comparisons tests. TCRdb re-hosts the immuneACCESS table, in-frame sequences only. Its copies lack some clones; in the studies checked, an unresolved V gene accounts for under half of them, and the cause for the rest is not known. V, J and clone size are those of that table, while D and trimming were read from the DNA. In this sample the table shows about 180,000 clones, roughly 88% of which occur a single time. Approximately 7.7% of the sample comes from the top ten.

The sequences come from peripheral blood, collected on day 0 of AZD1222 vaccination. The sequence was obtained from an adult in good health.

The CDR3 amino acid sequence is: CASSQHSSGPGETQYF. Here is the DNA: TGTGCCAGCAGCCAACATTCTAGCGGTCCAGGGGAGACGCAGTATTTT. The sequence links TRBV4-2 to TRBJ2-3; TRBD2 could be the D gene, as 7 bases match. For CDR1 and CDR2, the germline V gene lists LGHNA and YNFKEQ. Measured from the cysteine to the phenylalanine, the CDR3 is 16 residues long. The DNA shown is the 48-base CDR3, in frame from base 1. Trimming at the junction amounts to 2 bases on V and 9 bases on J, and the germline ends lie 21 bases apart.